This T cell receptor (beta chain) appears in the sequencing data of a study of blood T cell repertoires in COVID-19. In the study overall: Whether acute or convalescent, the COVID-19 samples came from the United States, Italy and Spain.

TCRdb's copy holds only in-frame clones and misses some; the assay was immunoSEQ multiplex PCR. The profile shows 230,000 or so clones, about 87% of them singletons. The CDR3 length is 15 residues. V was pared by 0 bases and J by 3 bases, with 4 bases of the junction left unmatched. Germline-derived CDR1 and CDR2 are MNHEY and SVGAGI. The material sequenced was PBMCs or T cells enriched from blood (not recorded which). V usage is TRBV6-5 and J usage is TRBJ1-2; 7 nucleotides agree with TRBD1. The receptor was derived from a woman aged 35 to 49 with acute COVID-19. The CDR3, as DNA: TGTGCCAGCAGTTACTCGAAGCAGGGGGACTATGGCTACACCTTC. It yields the protein CASSYSKQGDYGYTF.